This T cell receptor (beta chain) is from a study of blood T cell repertoires in COVID-19. Study background: Donors in the United States, Italy and Spain gave samples during acute or convalescent COVID-19. PBMCs, B-cell-depleted T cells, or T cells provided the cDNA or gDNA that made up the material.

It was during active infection that Seattle patients were enrolled and then longitudinally followed. CDR3 length equals 15 residues. Per germline, CDR1 LNHDA and CDR2 SQIVND (reference sequence). V was clipped by 6 bases and J by 8 bases, with 19 bases between them. In the original processing: Amplification of reference gene primers provided the estimated nucleated cell counts. Here immunoSEQ multiplex PCR was the method, and the copy in TCRdb shows in-frame clones only, minus some. That table gives V, J and clone size, and the DNA gave D and trimming. This table has roughly 70,000 clones, roughly four fifths appearing once.

V gene TRBV19 combines with J gene TRBJ1-4; possibly TRBD1 for D (6 bases). The receptor's source is a man aged 55 to 69 with COVID-19, enrolled during active disease. Sequencing used peripheral blood. CDR3 in DNA: TGTGCCAGTAGCCTCGACAGGCCCCTAGGAGAAAAACTGTTTTTT. Amino acids: CASSLDRPLGEKLFF.